This T cell receptor (beta chain) was sequenced during a study of blood T cells in healthy people across ages. Points on this clonotype: As yet, its antigen is unknown.

Broader study findings: In older individuals, TCR beta diversity per million T cells was lower, falling roughly linearly with age. Among long-lived donors, naive CD4+ cells were more numerous and diversity higher than in aged donors. A strong correlation between TCR beta diversity and naive T cell percentage was seen.

V was shortened by 1 base and J by 3 bases, with 7 bases between the two germline ends. Germline values: CDR1 DFQATT, CDR2 SNEGSKA (reference sequence). This CDR3 contains 13 residues. Alongside a J-beta primer mix, a sample-barcoded 5' primer served in a second PCR lasting about 7 to 11 cycles. Individual samples furnished no less than 2.5 million CDR3-containing paired-end reads apiece. MiXCR, applied by TCRdb to the 5' RACE reads, yields one record per CDR3 protein. The sample yields roughly 730,000 distinct CDR3 sequences, roughly three fifths seen once. This TCR derives from a man aged 35 to 55 in good health. The specimen was blood. The rearrangement links TRBV20-1 to TRBJ1-5; D not certain. This CDR3 is CSARGDLNQPQHF. The CDR3 DNA reads as TGCAGTGCTAGAGGGGATCTCAATCAGCCCCAGCATTTT.